This entry concerns a single T cell receptor beta chain. This sample is part of a study of blood T cell repertoires in COVID-19. Whole-study context: PBMCs, B-cell-depleted T cells, or T cells were the source of the cDNA or gDNA that made up the material.

Germline V lookup: CDR1 MNHEY, CDR2 SMNVEV (reference sequence). The CDR3 runs to 15 residues. With 5 bases removed from V and 4 bases from J, the gap between germline ends came to 15 bases. Clones were read by immunoSEQ multiplex PCR, and TCRdb kept only the in-frame ones, dropping some. This sample yields around 110,000 clones, of which around 80% are seen a single time; over 6% belongs to the top ten. Source material: peripheral blood. V and J are TRBV27 and TRBJ1-3; no reliable D call. This receptor was obtained from a man in his 70s with active or convalescent COVID-19. Here the CDR3 DNA reads TGTGCCAGCAGTGCCGGGAAGCATTCAGGAAACACCATATATTTT. It specifies CASSAGKHSGNTIYF.